Below are 20 T cell receptor beta chains sequenced from a single sample in a study of cytomegalovirus exposure and HLA in healthy donors. PCR primers comprised 60 Vbeta and 13 Jbeta primers. Using immunoSEQ multiplex PCR, the repertoire was profiled, and TCRdb retains in-frame clones only, with some absent. The sample records 150,000 to 200,000 clones, 81% being singletons. The sequencing input was PBMCs. The source is a man aged 50 to 59 in good health and CMV-seropositive.

This chain connects TRBV19 to TRBJ2-7; tentative D call: TRBD1 (6 bases). Trimming pared 6 bases from V and 2 bases from J, leaving 11 bases between. This CDR3 is 13 amino acids long. The V gene's germline CDR1 is LNHDA and CDR2 SQIVND (reference sequence). CDR3 sequence: CASRQGRAYEQYF. The CDR3 nucleotides are TGTGCCAGTAGACAGGGAAGAGCCTACGAGCAGTACTTC.

The chain uses TRBV7-3 and TRBJ2-3; 10 nucleotides agree with TRBD2. The CDR3 has 16 amino acids. V shed 2 bases and J 5 bases; nucleotides not matched to a gene: 7. Germline assignment: CDR1 SGHTA and CDR2 FQGTGA. DNA for the CDR3: TGTGCCAGCAGCTTAGTCCCTAGCGGGAGTGGAGATACGCAGTATTTT. Residues: CASSLVPSGSGDTQYF.

To note about this clone: A much larger clone differs by one base, so this may be a read error. V gene TRBV7-3 combines with J gene TRBJ1-2; D is perhaps TRBD1 (5 bases). Trimming removed 3 bases from V and 3 bases from J, with 8 bases in between. The CDR3 sequence is 13 residues long. The germline gives CDR1 SGHTA, CDR2 FQGTGA. CDR3 amino acids: CASSFGGDYGYTF. CDR3 coding DNA: TGTGCCAGCAGCTTTGGGGGGGACTATGGCTACACCTTC.

This chain links TRBV18 with TRBJ1-1; D may be TRBD1 (5 bases). The V end was cut by 3 bases, the J end by 2 bases, with 13 bases between. The germline gives CDR1 KGHSH, CDR2 LQKENI. The length of the CDR3 is 15 residues. CDR3 coding DNA: TGTGCCAGCTCACCTTACGGACAAGTAAACACTGAAGCTTTCTTT. It specifies CASSPYGQVNTEAFF.

J is TRBJ2-7 and V is TRBV11-2; 11 nucleotides agree with TRBD2. Germline CDR1 reads SGHAT; CDR2 reads FQNNGV. The V segment lost 5 bases and the J segment 3 bases; nucleotides outside the gene matches: 6. This CDR3 is built from 15 residues. For the CDR3, the DNA is TGTGCCAGCAGCCGGGGACTAGCGGAGTTCTACGAGCAGTACTTC. Protein product: CASSRGLAEFYEQYF.

J is TRBJ2-3 and V is TRBV10-3; 7 bases line up with TRBD2. The CDR3 is 15 amino acids. The germline V gene has CDR1 ENHRY and CDR2 SYGVKD. V shed 0 bases, J shed 3 bases, and the junction held 3 bases outside the gene matches. The CDR3 sequence is CAISESTSRTDTQYF. In DNA form, the CDR3 reads TGTGCCATCAGTGAGTCGACTAGCCGAACAGATACGCAGTATTTT.

CDR3 protein: CAWSVPGLPGAFF. As DNA, the CDR3 is TGTGCCTGGAGTGTACCTGGCCTCCCAGGGGCTTTCTTT. V is TRBV30 and J is TRBJ1-1; D possibly corresponds to TRBD1 (5 bases). Looked up from germline, CDR1 is GTSNPN and CDR2 is SVGIG (reference sequence). CDR3 length: 13 residues. With 0 bases removed from V and 11 bases from J, the gap between germline ends came to 16 bases. The variable domain in full, with the rest retrieved from reference TRBV30 and TRBJ1-1, is SQTIHQWPATLVQPVGSPLSLECTVEGTSNPNLYWYRQAAGRGLQLLFYSVGIGQISSEVPQNLSASRPQDRQFILSSKKLLLSDSGFYLCAWSVPGLPGAFFGQGTRLTVV.

The chain joins TRBV4-3 to TRBJ2-3, with a possible D match to TRBD2 (6 bases). The CDR3 covers 18 residues. With 1 base removed from V and 1 base from J, the gap between germline ends came to 18 bases. Germline lookup yields CDR1 LGHNA and CDR2 YSLEER. CDR3 amino acids: CASSQVRKRLEGTDTQYF. The CDR3 nucleotides read TGCGCCAGCAGCCAAGTAAGGAAAAGACTAGAAGGCACAGATACGCAGTATTTT.

This rearrangement joins TRBV7-2 to TRBJ2-5, with no clear D. Germline CDR1 SGHTA, CDR2 FQGNSA. There are 12 residues in the CDR3. V lost 4 bases and J lost 5, with 8 bases in between. The CDR3, as DNA: TGTGCCAGCAGCTCACTCAGGGAGACCCAGTACTTC. This gives the protein CASSSLRETQYF.

The chain recombines TRBV28 with TRBJ1-2; TRBD1 matches 7 bases. CDR1 MDHEN and CDR2 SYDVKM come from the germline V gene. J was trimmed by 8 bases and V by 3 bases; bases with no gene match: 15. The CDR3 is made up of 16 amino acids. The CDR3 is CASSLVGGGVMGGYTF. CDR3 DNA: TGTGCCAGCAGTTTGGTTGGAGGGGGCGTCATGGGGGGCTACACCTTC.

The chain's CDR3 is CASYRESGYRGTQYF. CDR3 nucleotide sequence: TGTGCCAGCTATAGGGAGAGTGGCTACCGAGGTACGCAGTATTTT. This rearrangement joins TRBV2 to TRBJ2-3, with D tentatively TRBD2 (5 bases). The V end was cut by 8 bases, the J end by 8 bases, with 23 bases between. CDR1 is SNHLY, CDR2 FYNNEI, per germline. This CDR3 is 15 amino acids long.

V is TRBV30 and J is TRBJ2-3; 7 bases line up with TRBD2. The length of the CDR3 is 13 residues. Germline loops: CDR1 GTSNPN, CDR2 SVGIG (reference sequence). J was trimmed by 4 bases and V by 4 bases; bases with no gene match: 5. The CDR3 DNA follows: TGTGCCTGGACTAGCGGTTCGGCAGATACGCAGTATTTT. It translates to CAWTSGSADTQYF.

The genes are TRBV28 and TRBJ1-2; D uncertain. Germline values: CDR1 MDHEN, CDR2 SYDVKM. The CDR3 extends over 13 amino acids. V lost 2 bases and J lost 1, with 5 bases in between. Written as DNA, the CDR3 is TGTGCCAGCAGTTTAGCGAATAACTATGGCTACACCTTC. Translated: CASSLANNYGYTF.

The genes are TRBV20-1 and TRBJ1-5; a weak D match, TRBD1 (6 bases). V dropped 6 bases and J dropped 10 bases, with 13 bases sitting between them. The CDR3 runs to 11 residues. CDR1 DFQATT and CDR2 SNEGSKA come from the germline V gene (reference sequence). CDR3 sequence: CSANTGTPQHF. The CDR3 DNA sequence: TGCAGTGCAAACACAGGGACCCCCCAGCATTTT.

This sequence joins TRBV5-1 and TRBJ2-5; 8 positions agree with TRBD2. J lost 5 bases, V lost 8 bases, and 5 bases had no gene match. This CDR3 contains 12 residues. Germline V lookup: CDR1 SGHRS, CDR2 YFSETQ. The chain's CDR3 is CASRRGDETQYF. CDR3 bases: TGCGCCAGTCGGCGGGGGGATGAGACCCAGTACTTC.

V is TRBV7-3 and J is TRBJ2-1, with 8 bases matching TRBD1. The CDR3 runs 15 residues. The V and J ends lost 3 bases and 9 bases, in that order; junction bases with no gene match: 10. CDR1 SGHTA and CDR2 FQGTGA come from the germline V gene. The CDR3 here is CASSFISQGVSEQFF. DNA of the CDR3: TGTGCCAGCAGCTTTATCTCACAGGGGGTGAGTGAGCAGTTCTTC.

CDR3 sequence: CATSRRVCEFGEGVETQYF. For the CDR3, the DNA is TGTGCCACCAGCAGACGGGTATGTGAGTTCGGTGAGGGGGTTGAGACCCAGTACTTC. V and J are TRBV15 and TRBJ2-5, with D possibly matching TRBD1 (6 bases). V was pared by 2 bases and J by 5 bases, with 27 bases between. Per germline, CDR1 LNHNV and CDR2 YYDKDF (reference sequence). The CDR3 loop spans 19 amino acids.

This rearrangement joins TRBV29-1 to TRBJ1-1; the D is unclear. Trimming removed 5 bases at V and 1 base at J, with 14 bases between. The CDR3 spans 14 residues. Germline V gene data show CDR1 as SQVTM and CDR2 as ANQGSEA. The CDR3 spells CSVSPPGRNTEAFF. The CDR3 DNA reads TGCAGCGTTTCCCCTCCCGGGAGGAACACTGAAGCTTTCTTT.

This clone has only a few counts. This chain links TRBV19 with TRBJ1-1; D may be TRBD1 (6 bases). Trimming stripped 10 bases from V and 10 bases from J, with 28 bases between. Germline V gene data show CDR1 as LNHDA and CDR2 as SQIVND (reference sequence). This CDR3 region has 15 residues. The CDR3 reads CATSGLNQGRVGAFF. The CDR3 DNA follows: TGTGCCACCAGTGGACTGAATCAGGGGCGAGTGGGAGCTTTCTTT. The full variable domain, rest sourced from reference TRBV19 and TRBJ1-1, is DGGITQSPKYLFRKEGQNVTLSCEQNLNHDAMYWYRQDPGQGLRLIYYSQIVNDFQKGDIAEGYSVSREKKESFPLTVTSAQKNPTAFYLCATSGLNQGRVGAFFGQGTRLTVV.

The V gene is TRBV7-9, the J gene TRBJ2-1, with a possible D match to TRBD2 (6 bases). The V gene lost 1 base and the J gene lost 2 bases, with 9 bases spanning the gap. CDR1 is SEHNR and CDR2 is FQNEAQ in the germline V gene (reference sequence). The CDR3 is made up of 15 amino acids. The CDR3, as DNA: TGTGCCAGCAGCTTAGTAGCGGAGACCTACAATGAGCAGTTCTTC. It encodes CASSLVAETYNEQFF.